Below, one T cell receptor beta chain is given with its context. What it binds is unknown. The ends lost 11 bases at V and 2 bases at J; junction bases unmatched: 5. This CDR3 has 13 amino acids. Germline CDR1 is SNHLY and CDR2 is FYNNEI. In the PCR, 60 Vbeta and 13 Jbeta primers were used. TCRdb keeps only in-frame clones here, not all; method: immunoSEQ multiplex PCR. Counted here are about 250,000 clones, about 75% occurring once; the ten biggest clones make up 2% to 2.5%. The sample is drawn from a study of cytomegalovirus exposure and HLA in healthy donors. Whole-study findings and limits: Associated with HLA alleles at 0.05 false discovery rate in a later analysis were 16,951 TCR beta sequences.

The specimen sequenced was PBMCs. This clonotype was obtained from a female donor in good health and CMV-seronegative. This chain connects TRBV2 to TRBJ1-1; 10 nucleotides align to TRBD1. CDR3 nucleotides: TGTGCCGACCGGGACAGGGGAAACACTGAAGCTTTCTTT. Its protein product is CADRDRGNTEAFF. Full variable domain (outside the CDR3, taken from reference TRBV2 and TRBJ1-1): EPEVTQTPSHQVTQMGQEVILRCVPISNHLYFYWYRQILGQKVEFLVSFYNNEISEKSEIFDDQFSVERPDGSNFTLKIRSTKLEDSAMYFCADRDRGNTEAFFGQGTRLTVV.